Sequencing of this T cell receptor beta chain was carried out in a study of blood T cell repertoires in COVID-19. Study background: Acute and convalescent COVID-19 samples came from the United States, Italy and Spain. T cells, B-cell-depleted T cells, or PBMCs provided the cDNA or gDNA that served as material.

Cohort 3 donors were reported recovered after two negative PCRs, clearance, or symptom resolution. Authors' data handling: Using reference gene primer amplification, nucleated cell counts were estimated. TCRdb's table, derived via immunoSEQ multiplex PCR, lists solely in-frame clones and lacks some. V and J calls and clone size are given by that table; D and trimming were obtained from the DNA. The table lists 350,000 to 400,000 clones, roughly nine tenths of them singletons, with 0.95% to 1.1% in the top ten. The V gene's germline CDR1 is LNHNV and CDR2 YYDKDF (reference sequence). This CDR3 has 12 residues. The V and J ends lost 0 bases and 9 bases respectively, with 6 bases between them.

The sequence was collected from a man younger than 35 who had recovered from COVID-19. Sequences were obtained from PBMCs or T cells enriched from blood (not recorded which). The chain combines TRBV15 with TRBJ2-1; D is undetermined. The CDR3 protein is CATSRDVSEQFF. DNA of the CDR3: TGTGCCACCAGCAGAGATGTGAGTGAGCAGTTCTTC. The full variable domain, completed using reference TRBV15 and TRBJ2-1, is DAMVIQNPRYQVTQFGKPVTLSCSQTLNHNVMYWYQQKSSQAPKLLFHYYDKDFNNEADTPDNFQSRRPNTSFCFLDIRSPGLGDTAMYLCATSRDVSEQFFGPGTRLTVL.